This T cell receptor (beta chain) was sequenced for a study of blood T cell repertoires in COVID-19. Participants were aged roughly 18 to 89 years from 20 to 30 US areas. Which cohort a participant joined came from the clinical history participants gave. Methods used by the authors: It was from reference gene primer amplification that nucleated cell counts were estimated. TCRdb keeps only in-frame clones here, not all; method: immunoSEQ multiplex PCR. That table furnishes V, J and clone size, whereas the DNA furnished D and trimming. The sample has over 200,000 clones, 70% to 90% seen once. The CDR3 spans 14 residues. Trimming cost V 4 bases and J 6 bases, with 16 bases left between them. From germline, CDR1 is SGHRS and CDR2 YFSETQ.

The sequence came from a man younger than 45 who had recovered from COVID-19. J is TRBJ1-1 and V is TRBV5-1; weak D call: TRBD1 (6 bases). The sequenced sample was PBMCs or T cells enriched from blood (not recorded which). CDR3 nucleotide sequence: TGCGCCAGCAGCCCTACAGGGTATTTGTCTGAAGCTTTCTTT. As protein: CASSPTGYLSEAFF. The whole variable domain, filled in from reference TRBV5-1 and TRBJ1-1, reads KAGVTQTPRYLIKTRGQQVTLSCSPISGHRSVSWYQQTPGQGLQFLFEYFSETQRNKGNFPGRFSGRQFSNSRSEMNVSTLELGDSALYLCASSPTGYLSEAFFGQGTRLTVV.